What follows are 32 T cell receptor beta chains derived from one specimen sequenced in a study of lymphopenia after photon versus proton radiotherapy. The protocol was immunoSEQ multiplex PCR, while the TCRdb copy is restricted to in-frame clones and leaves out a portion. The sample contains about 15,000 clones, 85% to 90% of which appear only once. Material: peripheral blood, obtained from a patient treated with proton-based radiotherapy. Receptor source: a man in his sixties or seventies with pancreatic cancer.

The chain carries TRBV29-1 and TRBJ2-1; D is unresolved. The CDR3 consists of 15 residues. Germline values: CDR1 SQVTM, CDR2 ANQGSEA. V lost 3 bases and J 0 bases, leaving 12 bases between the germline ends. In nucleotides, the CDR3 is TGCAGCGTTGATTGGGTGACTCTCTCCTACAATGAGCAGTTCTTC. Its protein is CSVDWVTLSYNEQFF.

The chain links TRBV7-9 to TRBJ1-2; maybe TRBD1 (6 bases). Germline lookup yields CDR1 SEHNR and CDR2 FQNEAQ (reference sequence). The length of the CDR3 is 15 residues. V gave up 3 bases and J gave up 4 bases, with 15 bases separating them. In DNA form, the CDR3 reads TGTGCCAGCAGCTTTCAAGAGGGGGGAACCTATGGCTACACCTTC. Its translation is CASSFQEGGTYGYTF.

The chain carries TRBV7-9 and TRBJ2-5, with TRBD2 identical over 7 bases. The germline gives CDR1 SEHNR, CDR2 FQNEAQ (reference sequence). CDR3 length: 14 residues. V shed 5 bases, J shed 1 base, and the junction held 4 bases outside the gene matches. The CDR3 sequence is CASSIGTIQETQYF. CDR3 bases: TGTGCCAGCAGCATCGGGACTATCCAAGAGACCCAGTACTTC.

This chain links TRBV11-3 with TRBJ2-3; no firm D call. The CDR3 runs 11 residues. V was clipped by 3 bases and J by 6 bases, with 4 bases between them. The germline V gene has CDR1 SGHNT and CDR2 YENEEA. CDR3 nucleotides: TGTGCCAGCAGCTTCTTCGATACGCAGTATTTT. Translation gives CASSFFDTQYF.

The chain has TRBV5-8 and TRBJ2-5; 8 bases line up with TRBD1. V lost 1 base to trimming and J lost 2 bases; unmatched junction nucleotides: 4. Germline V CDR1 and CDR2: SGHTS, YDEGEE. CDR3 length equals 15 residues. In DNA form, the CDR3 reads TGTGCCAGCAGCTTGACAGGGGGGACACAAGAGACCCAGTACTTC. Its translation: CASSLTGGTQETQYF. The variable domain in full, completed from reference TRBV5-8 and TRBJ2-5, reads EAGVTQSPTHLIKTRGQQATLRCSPISGHTSVYWYQQALGLGLQFLLWYDEGEERNRGNFPPRFSGRQFPNYSSELNVNALELEDSALYLCASSLTGGTQETQYFGPGTRLLVL.

The chain couples TRBV19 to TRBJ1-2; no reliable D call. Trimming stripped 5 bases from V and 0 bases from J, with 16 bases between. The CDR3 has 16 amino acids. Germline CDR1 and CDR2: LNHDA and SQIVND (reference sequence). CDR3: CASSSPNRRANYGYTF. In DNA form, the CDR3 reads TGTGCCAGTAGTTCTCCGAACAGACGAGCTAACTATGGCTACACCTTC. The full variable domain, in which reference TRBV19 and TRBJ1-2 provide the parts outside the CDR3, is DGGITQSPKYLFRKEGQNVTLSCEQNLNHDAMYWYRQDPGQGLRLIYYSQIVNDFQKGDIAEGYSVSREKKESFPLTVTSAQKNPTAFYLCASSSPNRRANYGYTFGSGTRLTVV.

The chain carries TRBV11-2 and TRBJ2-1; 11 bases map to TRBD1. CDR1 SGHAT and CDR2 FQNNGV come from the germline V gene. This CDR3 has 18 residues. Germline trimming cut 2 bases from V and 1 base from J; bases unmatched to any gene: 7. CDR3 DNA: TGTGCCAGCAGCTTAATTTTCGGGACAGGGGGTTCCTACAATGAGCAGTTCTTC. Its protein product is CASSLIFGTGGSYNEQFF.

In DNA, the CDR3 is TGTGCCAGCATGCCGGGGAGTTATAATTCACCCCTCCACTTT. Residues: CASMPGSYNSPLHF. The chain combines TRBV28 with TRBJ1-6; unclear D gene. V was shortened by 7 bases and J by 4 bases, with 11 bases between the two germline ends. The CDR3 sequence is 14 residues long. Germline lookup yields CDR1 MDHEN and CDR2 SYDVKM.

The rearrangement uses TRBV11-2 and TRBJ1-1; no clear D gene. Trimming took off 2 bases at V and 7 bases at J, with 5 bases between the two ends. CDR1 and CDR2 (germline): SGHAT, FQNNGV. The CDR3 is 11 residues long. The CDR3 bases are TGTGCCAGCAGCTTACGGAGTGAAGCTTTCTTT. It is translated as CASSLRSEAFF. The variable domain in full, completed from reference TRBV11-2 and TRBJ1-1, reads EAGVAQSPRYKIIEKRQSVAFWCNPISGHATLYWYQQILGQGPKLLIQFQNNGVVDDSQLPKDRFSAERLKGVDSTLKIQPAKLEDSAVYLCASSLRSEAFFGQGTRLTVV.

The CDR3: CASSNRDRASYEQYF. CDR3 nucleotides: TGTGCCAGCAGCAACCGGGACAGGGCCTCCTACGAGCAGTACTTC. This rearrangement joins TRBV7-6 to TRBJ2-7; 9 bases map to TRBD1. The V segment lost 5 bases and the J segment 0 bases; nucleotides outside the gene matches: 5. Germline V gene data show CDR1 as SGHVS and CDR2 as FNYEAQ. This CDR3 region has 15 residues.

The V and J genes are TRBV11-3 and TRBJ2-7; 7 bases match TRBD1. Germline-derived CDR1 and CDR2 are SGHNT and YENEEA. Trimming took 1 base from V and 6 from J; bases not matched to a gene: 9. The CDR3 runs 15 residues. The CDR3 reads CASSLVGTEEGEQYF. In DNA, the CDR3 is TGTGCCAGCAGCTTAGTAGGGACAGAAGAGGGCGAGCAGTACTTC.

The rearrangement uses TRBV25-1 and TRBJ2-1; TRBD1 matches 7 bases. The germline CDR1 and CDR2 sequences are MGHDK and SYGVNS. CDR3 length: 16 residues. After removal of 4 bases from V and 4 bases from J, the junction contained 10 bases not matched to a gene. The CDR3 protein is CASSVRRTGLYNEQFF. The CDR3 nucleotides read TGTGCCAGCAGTGTCCGTCGGACAGGCCTATACAATGAGCAGTTCTTC.

This chain joins TRBV30 and TRBJ1-2, with D hard to call. V lost 4 bases, J lost 2 bases, and 8 bases lay in between. CDR3 size: 12 residues. Germline CDR1 is GTSNPN and CDR2 is SVGIG (reference sequence). Here the CDR3 DNA reads TGTGCCTGGAATTTAGGAAACTATGGCTACACCTTC. It codes for CAWNLGNYGYTF.

The genes are TRBV18 and TRBJ2-6; 10 nucleotides match TRBD1. This CDR3 spans 20 amino acids. With 3 bases clipped from V and 0 bases from J, the junction kept 11 bases outside the gene matches. Germline CDR1 KGHSH, CDR2 LQKENI. The CDR3 DNA is TGTGCCAGCTCACCCCTATACCCGACAGGGGGCCTCTCTGGGGCCAACGTCCTGACTTTC. It encodes CASSPLYPTGGLSGANVLTF.

V usage is TRBV4-1 and J usage is TRBJ1-2; 7 bases are shared with TRBD1. The CDR3 runs 13 residues. CDR1 and CDR2 from the germline V gene are MGHRA and YSYEKL. The trim removed 4 bases at V and 3 bases at J, leaving 2 bases unmatched. DNA for the CDR3: TGCGCCAGCAGCCGAGGGACAGACTATGGCTACACCTTC. This translates into CASSRGTDYGYTF.

V gene TRBV10-3 combines with J gene TRBJ1-5, with 10 nucleotides matching TRBD1. CDR3 size: 19 residues. The germline gives CDR1 ENHRY, CDR2 SYGVKD. The trim removed 0 bases at V and 0 bases at J, leaving 8 bases unmatched. The DNA of the CDR3 is TGTGCCATCAGTGAGTCGACTTTGGACAGGGGGGTTAGCAATCAGCCCCAGCATTTT. Its protein is CAISESTLDRGVSNQPQHF.

The rearrangement uses TRBV7-9 and TRBJ2-1; 9 bases fit TRBD1. The CDR3 has 15 residues. The V gene's germline CDR1 is SEHNR and CDR2 FQNEAQ (reference sequence). The trim removed 6 bases at V and 4 bases at J, leaving 7 bases unmatched. The CDR3 loop is CASRNTGGAYNEQFF. For the CDR3, the DNA is TGTGCCAGCAGGAATACAGGGGGCGCTTACAATGAGCAGTTCTTC.

The J gene is TRBJ1-1, the V gene TRBV7-6; D might be TRBD1 (5 bases). The CDR3 totals 13 residues. Per the germline V gene, CDR1 is SGHVS and CDR2 is FNYEAQ. Trimming stripped 4 bases from V and 2 bases from J, with 8 bases between. The CDR3 here is CASSSDSNTEAFF. In DNA, the CDR3 is TGTGCCAGCAGCTCCGACAGTAACACTGAAGCTTTCTTT.

J is TRBJ2-7 and V is TRBV4-2; possible D gene TRBD1, 5 bases. CDR3 length equals 14 residues. V gave up 5 bases and J gave up 0 bases, with 11 bases separating them. CDR1 and CDR2 (germline): LGHNA, YNFKEQ. This CDR3 reads CASSFRGSSYEQYF. The CDR3 bases are TGTGCCAGCAGCTTTAGGGGAAGCTCCTACGAGCAGTACTTC.

The chain combines TRBV4-1 with TRBJ2-7; 8 bases align to TRBD1. The CDR3 has 15 amino acids. CDR1 and CDR2 from the germline V gene are MGHRA and YSYEKL. V shed 2 bases and J 3 bases; nucleotides not matched to a gene: 6. CDR3 protein: CASSQHQGAVYEQYF. CDR3 in DNA: TGCGCCAGCAGCCAACACCAGGGGGCGGTCTACGAGCAGTACTTC.

This rearrangement joins TRBV7-9 to TRBJ1-1; a weak D match, TRBD1 (6 bases). Germline V gene lookup returns CDR1 SEHNR and CDR2 FQNEAQ (reference sequence). V lost 7 bases to trimming and J lost 5 bases, with 14 bases between them. This CDR3 spans 13 amino acids. The CDR3 DNA reads as TGTGCCAGCACCTCGGGGGGGCGAACTGAAGCTTTCTTT. This translates into CASTSGGRTEAFF.

This clone was counted once. J is TRBJ1-2 and V is TRBV9, with D perhaps TRBD1 (5 bases). The CDR3 is 14 amino acids. The V end was cut by 0 bases, the J end by 1 base, with 7 bases between. CDR1 and CDR2 (germline): SGDLS, YYNGEE. The CDR3 is CASSVGGGNYGYTF. The CDR3 DNA reads as TGTGCCAGCAGCGTAGGTGGGGGTAACTATGGCTACACCTTC.

The genes are TRBV2 and TRBJ1-1; D may be TRBD1 (5 bases). V lost 6 bases and J 0 bases, leaving 20 bases between the germline ends. The length of the CDR3 is 17 residues. Germline lookup yields CDR1 SNHLY and CDR2 FYNNEI. CDR3 DNA sequence: TGTGCCAGCAGACCAGTGGGGGGGTTGCGGATGAACACTGAAGCTTTCTTT. This encodes CASRPVGGLRMNTEAFF.

This chain uses TRBV5-1 with TRBJ1-1; D ambiguous. V was shortened by 4 bases and J by 3 bases, with 13 bases between the two germline ends. Germline lookup yields CDR1 SGHRS and CDR2 YFSETQ. The CDR3 has 14 amino acids. The CDR3: CASSRALGDTEAFF. The CDR3 nucleotides read TGCGCCAGCAGCCGCGCTTTGGGAGACACTGAAGCTTTCTTT.

V usage is TRBV7-3 and J usage is TRBJ2-2; 10 bases fit TRBD1. The V and J ends lost 5 bases and 1 base, in that order; junction bases with no gene match: 4. The CDR3 length is 16 residues. The germline V gene has CDR1 SGHTA and CDR2 FQGTGA. Here the CDR3 reads CASSPRTGGNTGELFF. The CDR3 DNA reads as TGTGCCAGCAGCCCCAGGACAGGGGGGAACACCGGGGAGCTGTTTTTT.

A word on this clone: Other DNA sequences in this sample translate to the same CDR3. The rearrangement links TRBV5-1 to TRBJ2-1; D may be TRBD1 (8 bases). The CDR3 is 15 residues long. The V end lost 4 bases, the J end lost 1 base, and 12 bases lay between the germline ends. Germline values: CDR1 SGHRS, CDR2 YFSETQ. The DNA for the CDR3 is TGCGCCAGCAGCGAACAGGGGGGGTCCTACAATGAGCAGTTCTTC. This translates into CASSEQGGSYNEQFF.

The V call is TRBV9, the J call TRBJ2-7, with 7 bases that match TRBD2. The V and J ends lost 4 bases and 2 bases, in that order; junction bases with no gene match: 12. The CDR3 is 16 amino acids. Germline assignment: CDR1 SGDLS and CDR2 YYNGEE. This CDR3 reads CASSPGFGGRAYEQYF. As DNA, the CDR3 is TGTGCCAGCAGCCCAGGATTTGGTGGGAGGGCCTACGAGCAGTACTTC.

The V and J genes are TRBV18 and TRBJ2-2; possibly TRBD2 for D (7 bases). The V and J ends lost 8 bases and 0 bases respectively, with 19 bases between them. The CDR3 length is 17 residues. Per germline, CDR1 KGHSH and CDR2 LQKENI. The CDR3 reads CASTPGGSRTNTGELFF. CDR3 coding DNA: TGTGCCAGCACCCCGGGGGGCAGCAGAACGAACACCGGGGAGCTGTTTTTT.

The CDR3 DNA reads TGTGCCACCAGCGTGGGCAGGGGCGGATGGACTGAAGCTTTCTTT. It specifies CATSVGRGGWTEAFF. The chain combines TRBV15 with TRBJ1-1; a weak D match, TRBD1 (6 bases). V was pared by 5 bases and J by 5 bases, with 18 bases between. The CDR3 is made up of 15 amino acids. Germline V gives CDR1 LNHNV, CDR2 YYDKDF (reference sequence). Based on the CDR3 plus reference TRBV15 and TRBJ1-1, the full variable domain is DAMVIQNPRYQVTQFGKPVTLSCSQTLNHNVMYWYQQKSSQAPKLLFHYYDKDFNNEADTPDNFQSRRPNTSFCFLDIRSPGLGDTAMYLCATSVGRGGWTEAFFGQGTRLTVV.

J is TRBJ2-5 and V is TRBV29-1; tentatively, D is TRBD1 (5 bases). The ends were cut back, 2 bases at V and 3 bases at J, with 16 bases in the middle. The CDR3 is made up of 15 amino acids. CDR1 SQVTM and CDR2 ANQGSEA come from the germline V gene. The CDR3 DNA reads as TGCAGCGTTGAAACGATAGGGGTGGGGAAAGAGACCCAGTACTTC. Its translation: CSVETIGVGKETQYF.

The chain is built from TRBV6-1 and TRBJ1-5; D is unclear. Trimming stripped 10 bases from V and 0 bases from J, with 16 bases between. The germline CDR1 and CDR2 sequences are MNHNS and SASEGT. The CDR3 sequence is 15 residues long. The CDR3 coding sequence is TGTGCCACCCGGCTCGGGCAGTATAGCAATCAGCCCCAGCATTTT. Amino acids: CATRLGQYSNQPQHF.

This CDR3 reads CASSNMDIYNEQFF. The CDR3 region has the DNA TGTGCCAGTAGTAATATGGACATTTACAATGAGCAGTTCTTC. The chain employs TRBV19 and TRBJ2-1; D is possibly TRBD1 (5 bases). Between the trimmed V and J ends, which lost 4 bases and 4 bases, there was a span of 11 bases. There are 14 residues in the CDR3. The V gene's germline CDR1 is LNHDA and CDR2 SQIVND (reference sequence).